Given below is one TCR beta chain in context. Its antigen specificity is not known. One base away there is no much larger clone; base qualities are not given. These data originate in a study of T-cell memory formation after mild COVID-19 (dated by TCRdb to the early 2020s). Regarding the study in general: TCR sequence clusters from the two donors were largely donor specific. In two donors, T-cell clones that expanded and contracted after mild COVID-19 were followed by sequencing TCRalpha and TCRbeta repertoires longitudinally. The cohort was made up of two young adult volunteers, one female and one male, who were previously healthy.

The reads were generated on an Illumina NovaSeq 6000. Using 5'RACE with constant-segment primers, TCRalpha and TCRbeta cDNA libraries were constructed, with sample barcodes and unique molecular identifiers added in the process. RNA was extracted from every sample with Trizol reagent. Libraries were amplified in two PCR steps, with a second sample barcode and Illumina TruSeq adapters added in the second step. Sequencing of the libraries was done on an Illumina NovaSeq, producing 2 x 150 bp paired-end reads. The source study handled its data this way. Reads were demultiplexed and collapsed into UMI-guided consensus sequences with migec v1.2.7. With mixcr v2.1.11, UMI consensuses were aligned to TRA and TRB V and J templates and assembled into clonotypes. Expanded or contracted clonotypes were those called significant by both edgeR and NoisET, with noise models trained on biological replicates. For edgeR calls, a false discovery rate-adjusted p below 0.01 and a log2 fold-change threshold of 1 were applied. As an exploratory analysis of dynamics, PCA with hierarchical clustering was applied to max-normalized trajectories of the 1000 most abundant clonotypes. The CD4 or CD8 phenotype of responding clones was assigned using the separately sequenced CD4+ and CD8+ repertoires. TCRdb reprocessing: public reads trimmed at Q25 with fastp, clones called with MiXCR, in-frame beta chains kept. CDR3 protein sequences are deduplicated, and each keeps its most common genes and DNA. Here the V and J calls rest on TCRdb's processing, not on the authors' analysis. In all, the sample holds 90,000 to 120,000 distinct CDR3 sequences, and under 15% of those were seen once. About 39% of the sample comes from the top ten.

From cysteine to phenylalanine, the CDR3 is 14 amino acids long. This entry keeps only the CDR3 DNA: 42 bases, framed from base 1. According to the germline V gene, CDR1 reads MNHNS and CDR2 reads SASEGT. At the junction V is shortened by 5 bases and J by 0 bases; bases outside the gene matches: 0. Broader findings and caveats from the paper: Only a couple of mild cases were covered in the study, and larger cohorts including severe cases with pre-infection samples were considered necessary. The second-wave clones that peaked on day 37 were not confirmed to be SARS-CoV-2 specific. Some responding clones were found in pre-infection memory, which suggests that pre-existing cross-reactive memory T cells took part in the SARS-CoV-2 response. Contracting CD4+ clones were found mainly in CM and EM memory subsets, while CD8+ clones were enriched in EMRA. Clones that contracted from day 15 to 85 showed balanced CD4/CD8 phenotypes, whereas a second wave of clones that expanded from day 15 to 37 leaned towards CD4+.

PBMCs were isolated by Ficoll-Paque density gradient centrifugation. The rearrangement combines TRBV6-1 with TRBJ2-1, with 8 bases matching TRBD1. The sequencing input was PBMCs or a T cell subset sorted from them (not recorded which). The clonotype comes from a man between 18 and 29 years old who had mild COVID-19 (a few samples of this study predate the infection). The sample titles of this study are shuffled in the database, so cell type and time point are left out; the donor was told from shared clones. The CDR3 here reads CASSTGGSYNEQFF. The DNA is TGTGCCAGCAGTACAGGGGGCTCCTACAATGAGCAGTTCTTC.